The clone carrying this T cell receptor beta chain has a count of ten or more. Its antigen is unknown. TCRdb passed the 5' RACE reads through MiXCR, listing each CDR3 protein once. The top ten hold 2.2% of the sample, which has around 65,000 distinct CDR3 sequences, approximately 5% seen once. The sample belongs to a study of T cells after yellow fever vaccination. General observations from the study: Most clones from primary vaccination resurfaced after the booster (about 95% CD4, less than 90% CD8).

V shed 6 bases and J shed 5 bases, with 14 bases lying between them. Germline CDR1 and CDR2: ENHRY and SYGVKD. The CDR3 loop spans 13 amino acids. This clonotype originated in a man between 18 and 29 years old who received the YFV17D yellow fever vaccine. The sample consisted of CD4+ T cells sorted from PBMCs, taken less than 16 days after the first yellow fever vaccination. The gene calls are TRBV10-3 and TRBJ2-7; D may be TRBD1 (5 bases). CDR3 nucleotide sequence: TGTGCCATCAGGCAGGGAAGAGATCACGAGCAGTACTTC. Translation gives CAIRQGRDHEQYF.